This T cell receptor (beta chain) is drawn from a study of blood T cells in healthy people across ages. Regarding the study as a whole: Roughly linear age-related decline in beta diversity appeared, significant by age roughly 40.

The second PCR ran roughly 7 to 11 cycles with a sample-barcoded 5' primer and J-beta primers. MiXCR, run by TCRdb on the 5' RACE reads, gives a single entry per CDR3 protein. The repertoire consists of around 1,000,000 distinct CDR3 sequences, with about 25% occurring once and the leading ten covering 0.65% to 0.95%. J was trimmed by 7 bases and V by 4 bases; bases with no gene match: 8. Germline V gene data show CDR1 as SNHLY and CDR2 as FYNNEI. CDR3 length equals 16 residues. Points on this clonotype: Its antigen is not identified.

This sample was shared with a second study, whose subject was T cells of mothers and their children.

The sequencing input was blood. This TCR was sampled from a girl aged 2 to 10 in good health. The chain combines TRBV2 with TRBJ2-1; 12 bases map to TRBD2. The CDR3 protein is CASSGISSGRENEQFF. The CDR3 bases are TGTGCCAGCAGTGGGATTTCTAGCGGGAGGGAGAATGAGCAGTTCTTC.